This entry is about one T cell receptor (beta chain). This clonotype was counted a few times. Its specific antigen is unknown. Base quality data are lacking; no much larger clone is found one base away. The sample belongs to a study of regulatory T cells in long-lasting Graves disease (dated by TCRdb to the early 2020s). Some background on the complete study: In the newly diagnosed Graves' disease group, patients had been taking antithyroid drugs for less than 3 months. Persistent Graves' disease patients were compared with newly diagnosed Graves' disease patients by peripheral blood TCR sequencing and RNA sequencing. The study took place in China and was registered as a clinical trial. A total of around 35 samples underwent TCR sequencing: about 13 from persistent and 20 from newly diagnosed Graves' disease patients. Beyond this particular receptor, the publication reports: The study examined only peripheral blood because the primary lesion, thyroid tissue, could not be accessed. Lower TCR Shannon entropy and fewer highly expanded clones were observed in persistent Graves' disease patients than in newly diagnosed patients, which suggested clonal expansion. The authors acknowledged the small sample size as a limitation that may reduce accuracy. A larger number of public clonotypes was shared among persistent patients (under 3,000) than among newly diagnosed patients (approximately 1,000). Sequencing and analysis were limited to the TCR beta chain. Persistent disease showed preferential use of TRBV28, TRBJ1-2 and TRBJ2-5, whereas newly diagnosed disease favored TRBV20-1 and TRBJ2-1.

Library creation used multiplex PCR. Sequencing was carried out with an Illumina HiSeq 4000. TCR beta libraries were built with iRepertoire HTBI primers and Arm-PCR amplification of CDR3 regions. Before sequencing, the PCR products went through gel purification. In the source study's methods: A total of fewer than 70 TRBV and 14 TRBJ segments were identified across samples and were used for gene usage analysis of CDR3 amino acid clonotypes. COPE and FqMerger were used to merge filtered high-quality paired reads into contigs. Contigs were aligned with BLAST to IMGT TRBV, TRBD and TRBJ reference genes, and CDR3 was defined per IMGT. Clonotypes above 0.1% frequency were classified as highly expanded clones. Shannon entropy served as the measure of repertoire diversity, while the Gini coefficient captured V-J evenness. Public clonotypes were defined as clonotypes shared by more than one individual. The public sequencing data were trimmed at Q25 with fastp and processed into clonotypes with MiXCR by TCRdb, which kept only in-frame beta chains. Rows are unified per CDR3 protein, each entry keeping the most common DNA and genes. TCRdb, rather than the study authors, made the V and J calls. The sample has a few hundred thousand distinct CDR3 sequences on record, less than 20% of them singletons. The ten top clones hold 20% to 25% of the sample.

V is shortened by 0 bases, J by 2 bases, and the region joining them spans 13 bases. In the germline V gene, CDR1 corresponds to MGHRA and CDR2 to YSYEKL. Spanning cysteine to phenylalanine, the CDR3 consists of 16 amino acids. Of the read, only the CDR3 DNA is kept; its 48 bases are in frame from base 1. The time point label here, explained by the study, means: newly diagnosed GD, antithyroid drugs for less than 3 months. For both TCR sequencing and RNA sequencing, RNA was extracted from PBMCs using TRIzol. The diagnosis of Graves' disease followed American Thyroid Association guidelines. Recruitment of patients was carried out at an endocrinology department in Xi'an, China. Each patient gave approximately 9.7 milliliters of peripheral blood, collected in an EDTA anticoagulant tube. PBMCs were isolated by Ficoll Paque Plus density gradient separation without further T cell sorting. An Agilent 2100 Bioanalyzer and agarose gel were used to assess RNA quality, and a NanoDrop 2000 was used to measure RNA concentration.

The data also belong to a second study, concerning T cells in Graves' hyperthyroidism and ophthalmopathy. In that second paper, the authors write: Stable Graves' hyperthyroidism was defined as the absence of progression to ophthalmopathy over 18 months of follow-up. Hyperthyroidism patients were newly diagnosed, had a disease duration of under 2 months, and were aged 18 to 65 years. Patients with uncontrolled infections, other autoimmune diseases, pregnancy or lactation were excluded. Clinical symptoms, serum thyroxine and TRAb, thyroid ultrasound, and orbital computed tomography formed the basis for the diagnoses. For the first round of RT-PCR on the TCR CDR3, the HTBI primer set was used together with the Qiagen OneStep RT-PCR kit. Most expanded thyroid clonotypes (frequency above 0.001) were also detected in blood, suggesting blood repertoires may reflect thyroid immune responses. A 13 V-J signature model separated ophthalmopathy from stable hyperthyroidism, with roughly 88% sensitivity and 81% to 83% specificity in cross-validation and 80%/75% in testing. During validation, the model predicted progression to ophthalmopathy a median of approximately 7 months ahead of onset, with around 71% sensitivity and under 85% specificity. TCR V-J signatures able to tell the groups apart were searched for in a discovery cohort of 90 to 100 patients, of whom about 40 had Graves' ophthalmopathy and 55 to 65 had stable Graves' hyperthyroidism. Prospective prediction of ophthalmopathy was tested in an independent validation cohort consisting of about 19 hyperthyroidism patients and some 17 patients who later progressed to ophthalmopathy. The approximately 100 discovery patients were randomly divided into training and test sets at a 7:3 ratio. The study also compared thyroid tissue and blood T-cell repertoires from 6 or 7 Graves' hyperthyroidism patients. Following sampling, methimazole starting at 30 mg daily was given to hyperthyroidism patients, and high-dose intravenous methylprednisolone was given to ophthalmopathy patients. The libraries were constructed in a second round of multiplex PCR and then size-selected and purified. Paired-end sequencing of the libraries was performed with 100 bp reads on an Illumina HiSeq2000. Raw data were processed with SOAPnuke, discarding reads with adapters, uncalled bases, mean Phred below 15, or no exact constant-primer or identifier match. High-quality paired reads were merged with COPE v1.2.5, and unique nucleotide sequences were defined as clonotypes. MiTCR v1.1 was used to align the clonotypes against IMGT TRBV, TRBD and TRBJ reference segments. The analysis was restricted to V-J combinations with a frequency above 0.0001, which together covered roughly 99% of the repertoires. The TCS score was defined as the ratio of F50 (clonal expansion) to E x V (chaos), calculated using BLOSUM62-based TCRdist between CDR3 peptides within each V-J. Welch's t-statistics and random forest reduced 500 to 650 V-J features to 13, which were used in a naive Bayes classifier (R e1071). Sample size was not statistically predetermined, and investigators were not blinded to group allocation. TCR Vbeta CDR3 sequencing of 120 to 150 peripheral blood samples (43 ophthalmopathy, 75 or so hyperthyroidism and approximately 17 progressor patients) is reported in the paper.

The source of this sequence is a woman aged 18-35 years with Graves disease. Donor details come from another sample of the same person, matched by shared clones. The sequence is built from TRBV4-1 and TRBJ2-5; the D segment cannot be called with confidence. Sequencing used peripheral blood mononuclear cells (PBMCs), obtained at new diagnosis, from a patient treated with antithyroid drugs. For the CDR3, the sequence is CASSQEGRTLQETQYF. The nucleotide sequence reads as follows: TGCGCCAGCAGCCAAGAGGGCAGGACCCTTCAAGAGACCCAGTACTTC.